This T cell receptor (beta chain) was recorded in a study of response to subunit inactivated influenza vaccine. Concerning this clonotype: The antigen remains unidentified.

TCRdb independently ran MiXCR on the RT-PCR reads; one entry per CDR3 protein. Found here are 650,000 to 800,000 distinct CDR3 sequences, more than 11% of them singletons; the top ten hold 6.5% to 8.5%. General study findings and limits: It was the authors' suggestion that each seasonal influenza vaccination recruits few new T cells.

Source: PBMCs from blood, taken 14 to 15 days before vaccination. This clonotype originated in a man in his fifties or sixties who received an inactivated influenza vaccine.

CDR3 residues: CASSWGGSTDTQYF. CDR3 in DNA: TGTGCCAGCAGCTGGGGGGGGAGCACAGATACGCAGTATTTT. The chain joins TRBV7-2 to TRBJ2-3; 7 bases align to TRBD2. V gave up 4 bases and J gave up 0 bases; unmatched junction bases: 1. The germline V gene has CDR1 SGHTA and CDR2 FQGNSA. This CDR3 spans 14 amino acids.